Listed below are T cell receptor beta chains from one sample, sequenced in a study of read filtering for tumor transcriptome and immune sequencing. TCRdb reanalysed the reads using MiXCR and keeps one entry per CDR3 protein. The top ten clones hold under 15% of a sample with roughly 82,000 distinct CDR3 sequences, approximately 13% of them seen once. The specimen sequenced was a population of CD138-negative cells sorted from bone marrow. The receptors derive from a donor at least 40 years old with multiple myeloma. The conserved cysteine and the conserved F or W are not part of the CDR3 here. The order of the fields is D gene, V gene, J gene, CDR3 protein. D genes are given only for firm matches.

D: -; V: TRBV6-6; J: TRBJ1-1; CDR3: ASSYSGGERNEAF
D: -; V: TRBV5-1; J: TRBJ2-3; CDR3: ASSLVGDGGTDTQY
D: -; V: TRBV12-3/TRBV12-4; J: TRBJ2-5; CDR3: ASSLTSEGETQY
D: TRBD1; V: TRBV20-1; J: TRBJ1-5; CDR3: SAIDRDSNQPQH
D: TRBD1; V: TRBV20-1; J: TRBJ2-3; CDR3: SAGQGQGGADTQY
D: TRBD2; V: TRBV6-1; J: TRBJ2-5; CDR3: ASSEPRTSRLETQY
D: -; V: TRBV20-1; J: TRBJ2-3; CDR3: SARPPSDSNTDTQY
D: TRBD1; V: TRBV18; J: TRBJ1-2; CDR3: ASSRGTGGDGYT
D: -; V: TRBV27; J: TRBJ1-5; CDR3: ASSLDSGINQPQH
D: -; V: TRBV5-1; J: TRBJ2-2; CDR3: ASSSKIGELF
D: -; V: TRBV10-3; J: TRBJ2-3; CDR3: AISESGDTQY
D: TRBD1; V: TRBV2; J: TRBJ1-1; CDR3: ASSGRDRGVTEAF
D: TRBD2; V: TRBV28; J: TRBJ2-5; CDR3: ASSGGGRETQY
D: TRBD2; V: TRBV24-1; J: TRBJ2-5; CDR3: ATSEPGTSRETQY
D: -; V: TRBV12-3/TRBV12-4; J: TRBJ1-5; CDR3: ASSRDNQPQH
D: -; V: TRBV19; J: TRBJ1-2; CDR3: ASIGGWIYGYT
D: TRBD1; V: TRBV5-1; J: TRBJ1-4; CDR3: ASSLTGTANEKLF
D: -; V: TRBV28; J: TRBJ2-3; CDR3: AAAGGRDTQY
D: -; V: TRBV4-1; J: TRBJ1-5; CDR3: ASSTGKDNQPQH
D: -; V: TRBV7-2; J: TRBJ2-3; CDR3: ASSSELTDTQY
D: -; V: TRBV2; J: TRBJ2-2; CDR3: ASSPRTGGELF
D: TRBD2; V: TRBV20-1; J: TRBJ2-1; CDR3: SASRLAGVNNEQF
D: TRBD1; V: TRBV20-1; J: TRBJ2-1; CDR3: SAGQGSRSYNEQF
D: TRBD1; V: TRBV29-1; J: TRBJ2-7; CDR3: SVVRTGDYEQY
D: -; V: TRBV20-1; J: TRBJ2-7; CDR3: SARKGGDEQY
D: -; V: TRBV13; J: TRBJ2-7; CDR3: ASSYSGGSYEQY
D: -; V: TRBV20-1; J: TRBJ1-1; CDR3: SAPEGWTEAF
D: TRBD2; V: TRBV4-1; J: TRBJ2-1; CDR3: ASSQGTGTSDNEQF
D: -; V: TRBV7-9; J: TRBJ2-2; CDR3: ASRLEVEAALF
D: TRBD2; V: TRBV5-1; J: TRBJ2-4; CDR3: ASSVTSVGLQNIQY
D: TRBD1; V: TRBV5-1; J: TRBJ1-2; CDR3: ASRPLTGDHYGYT
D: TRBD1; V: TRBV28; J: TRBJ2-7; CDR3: ASSAPGQGAYEQY
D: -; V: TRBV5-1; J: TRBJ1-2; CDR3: ASSLDTANYGYT
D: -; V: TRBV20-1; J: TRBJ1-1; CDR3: SARDGRLNTEAF
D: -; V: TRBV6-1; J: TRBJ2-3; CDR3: ASSEARGTYTDTQY
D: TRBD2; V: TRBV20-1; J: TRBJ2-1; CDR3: SATGEGYYNEQF
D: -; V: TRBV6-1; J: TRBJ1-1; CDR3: ASSEIRGESTF
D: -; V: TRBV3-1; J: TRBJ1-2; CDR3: ASSQTVNYGYT
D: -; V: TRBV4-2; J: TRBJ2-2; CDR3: ASSQDLANTGELF
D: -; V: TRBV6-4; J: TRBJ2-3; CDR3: ASSPGGDTQY
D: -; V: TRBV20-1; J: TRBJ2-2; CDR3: SARGTGELF